Following are 23 T cell receptor beta chains from one sample sequenced in a study of blood T cell repertoires in COVID-19 (dated by TCRdb to the early 2020s). Libraries were built with the immunoSEQ multiplex PCR assay. TCRdb's version of the immuneACCESS table is confined to in-frame rearrangements and falls short of the full clone set. An unresolved V gene accounts for under half of the shortfall where checked; the remainder is of unknown origin. The sample table shows about 300,000 clones, and 88% are seen once. Of the sample, 6.9% falls within the top ten clones. Sequenced: peripheral blood. These receptors originate from a woman in her 30s who had recovered from COVID-19.

This chain links TRBV4-3 with TRBJ1-1; tentatively, D is TRBD1 (5 bases). Germline assignment: CDR1 LGHNA and CDR2 YSLEER. The CDR3 covers 13 residues. Trimming removed 0 bases at V and 7 bases at J, with 9 bases between. The CDR3, as DNA: TGCGCCAGCAGCCAAGACAACAGGTTTGAAGCTTTCTTT. It encodes CASSQDNRFEAFF.

V and J are TRBV6-6 and TRBJ1-3; D call uncertain. CDR3 length equals 15 residues. CDR1 is MNHNY, CDR2 SVGAGI, per germline (reference sequence). V lost 5 bases and J lost 9, with 20 bases in between. CDR3: CASSPGRAVGVTIYF. In nucleotides, the CDR3 is TGTGCCAGCAGTCCCGGGCGGGCAGTTGGCGTCACCATATATTTT.

For the CDR3, the DNA is TGCGCCAGCAGCCAAGATACAGACTATGGCTACACCTTC. It yields the protein CASSQDTDYGYTF. This chain joins TRBV4-1 and TRBJ1-2, with D hard to call. Trimming took off 0 bases at V and 3 bases at J, with 5 bases between the two ends. The CDR3 runs 13 residues. Germline V gene sequence: CDR1 MGHRA, CDR2 YSYEKL.

V gene TRBV7-2 combines with J gene TRBJ1-2, with a tentative D call TRBD1 (5 bases). The length of the CDR3 is 14 residues. Germline CDR1 is SGHTA and CDR2 is FQGNSA. Trimming took off 5 bases at V and 7 bases at J, with 17 bases between the two ends. The CDR3 sequence is CASSPGLMGGGYTF. The DNA for the CDR3 is TGTGCCAGCAGCCCAGGCTTGATGGGGGGTGGCTACACCTTC.

The chain uses TRBV6-1 and TRBJ1-2; D is unresolved. This CDR3 contains 13 residues. V was shortened by 0 bases and J by 3 bases, with 5 bases between the two germline ends. The V gene's germline CDR1 is MNHNS and CDR2 SASEGT. The CDR3 is CASSEARYYGYTF. In DNA form, the CDR3 reads TGTGCCAGCAGTGAAGCGAGGTACTATGGCTACACCTTC.

The chain has TRBV28 and TRBJ2-1; 8 bases align to TRBD1. The CDR3 is 15 amino acids. Trimming took 5 bases from V and 7 from J; bases not matched to a gene: 10. The germline V gene encodes CDR1 MDHEN and CDR2 SYDVKM. The CDR3: CASSMDRVRPNEQFF. CDR3 bases: TGTGCCAGCAGTATGGACAGGGTGAGACCAAATGAGCAGTTCTTC.

V gene TRBV2 combines with J gene TRBJ2-7, with 8 bases aligning to TRBD1. The CDR3 covers 12 residues. Germline values: CDR1 SNHLY, CDR2 FYNNEI. The ends lost 7 bases at V and 5 bases at J; junction bases unmatched: 4. The CDR3 coding sequence is TGTGCCAGCACCGAGGACAGGGACGAGCAGTACTTC. This codes for CASTEDRDEQYF.

This rearrangement joins TRBV2 to TRBJ2-5; 12 nucleotides align to TRBD2. The CDR3 extends over 14 amino acids. Germline-derived CDR1 and CDR2 are SNHLY and FYNNEI. Unmatched junction bases numbered 5, after V lost 7 bases and J lost 5 bases. The CDR3 DNA reads TGTGCCAGCAAGACTAGCGGGGGTAAGGAGACCCAGTACTTC. Protein product: CASKTSGGKETQYF.

The rearrangement uses TRBV13 and TRBJ2-5; maybe TRBD2 (6 bases). The CDR3 totals 14 residues. Trimming took off 5 bases at V and 6 bases at J, with 16 bases between the two ends. The V gene's germline CDR1 is PRHDT and CDR2 FYEKMQ (reference sequence). The CDR3 loop is CASSPGLSEKTQYF. The CDR3 bases are TGTGCCAGCAGCCCGGGACTCTCGGAGAAGACCCAGTACTTC.

This rearrangement joins TRBV5-1 to TRBJ2-7; TRBD2 might be the D (5 bases). The CDR3 loop spans 13 amino acids. With 4 bases removed from V and 3 bases from J, the gap between germline ends came to 11 bases. Germline V gene data show CDR1 as SGHRS and CDR2 as YFSETQ. The CDR3 here is CASSPHGGYEQYF. The DNA for the CDR3 is TGCGCCAGCAGCCCCCATGGAGGCTACGAGCAGTACTTC. Using reference TRBV5-1 and TRBJ2-7 for the parts outside the CDR3, the full variable domain is KAGVTQTPRYLIKTRGQQVTLSCSPISGHRSVSWYQQTPGQGLQFLFEYFSETQRNKGNFPGRFSGRQFSNSRSEMNVSTLELGDSALYLCASSPHGGYEQYFGPGTRLTVT.

This clone was seen a single time. The chain joins TRBV7-3 to TRBJ2-1, with 8 bases that match TRBD1. The CDR3 consists of 16 residues. Germline CDR1 reads SGHTA; CDR2 reads FQGTGA. Trimming cost V 2 bases and J 1 base; bases outside gene matches: 4. The DNA of the CDR3 is TGTGCCAGCAGCTTACCCAGGACAGGGTCCTACAATGAGCAGTTCTTC. This sequence encodes CASSLPRTGSYNEQFF.

The V call is TRBV2, the J call TRBJ1-2; D is perhaps TRBD1 (6 bases). The V and J ends lost 6 bases and 2 bases respectively, with 13 bases between them. The length of the CDR3 is 14 residues. Per the germline V gene, CDR1 is SNHLY and CDR2 is FYNNEI. CDR3 protein: CASRGTGTNYGYTF. In DNA, the CDR3 is TGTGCCAGCAGAGGTACAGGGACCAACTATGGCTACACCTTC. Drawing the rest from reference TRBV2 and TRBJ1-2, the complete variable domain is EPEVTQTPSHQVTQMGQEVILRCVPISNHLYFYWYRQILGQKVEFLVSFYNNEISEKSEIFDDQFSVERPDGSNFTLKIRSTKLEDSAMYFCASRGTGTNYGYTFGSGTRLTVV.

The V gene is TRBV7-8, the J gene TRBJ2-7, with D possibly matching TRBD1 (5 bases). Trimming left V 1 base short and J 3 bases short, with 10 bases between. CDR1 and CDR2 from the germline V gene are SGHVS and FQNEAQ. This CDR3 is built from 14 residues. CDR3 nucleotides: TGTGCCAGCAGCTTAGTCGCAGGGAACTACGAGCAGTACTTC. Amino acid sequence: CASSLVAGNYEQYF.

The CDR3 coding sequence is TGTGCCAGCTTGCCCGGGGGAAATAACTATGGCTACACCTTC. Its translation: CASLPGGNNYGYTF. V and J are TRBV2 and TRBJ1-2; tentatively, D is TRBD1 (5 bases). There are 14 residues in the CDR3. V lost 8 bases and J lost 1, with 14 bases in between. CDR1 SNHLY and CDR2 FYNNEI come from the germline V gene. The complete variable domain, with remaining parts taken from reference TRBV2 and TRBJ1-2, reads EPEVTQTPSHQVTQMGQEVILRCVPISNHLYFYWYRQILGQKVEFLVSFYNNEISEKSEIFDDQFSVERPDGSNFTLKIRSTKLEDSAMYFCASLPGGNNYGYTFGSGTRLTVV.

This chain connects TRBV29-1 to TRBJ2-7, with 9 positions matching TRBD1. With 4 bases clipped from V and 3 bases from J, the junction kept 7 bases outside the gene matches. The length of the CDR3 is 14 residues. The germline CDR1 and CDR2 sequences are SQVTM and ANQGSEA. CDR3 in DNA: TGCAGCGTTGCAGTGGGACAGGGTGTCTACGAGCAGTACTTC. Its protein is CSVAVGQGVYEQYF.

This chain uses TRBV11-2 with TRBJ2-5, with 7 bases identical to TRBD1. CDR3 length: 14 amino acids. CDR1 SGHAT and CDR2 FQNNGV come from the germline V gene. Unmatched junction bases numbered 10, after V lost 5 bases and J lost 7 bases. The CDR3 bases are TGTGCCAGCAGCCCCCTTACAGGGGCCGGGACCCAGTACTTC. Amino acids: CASSPLTGAGTQYF.

The chain recombines TRBV19 with TRBJ1-1, with a weak D call TRBD1 (6 bases). CDR3 size: 12 residues. Trimming left V 5 bases short and J 4 bases short, with 8 bases between. The germline V gene has CDR1 LNHDA and CDR2 SQIVND (reference sequence). The CDR3 spells CASSLDSTEAFF. In nucleotides, the CDR3 is TGTGCCAGTAGTTTGGACAGCACTGAAGCTTTCTTT.

V gene TRBV9 combines with J gene TRBJ2-3; 7 bases are a match to TRBD1. Germline loops: CDR1 SGDLS, CDR2 YYNGEE. The CDR3 has 16 residues. The trim removed 2 bases at V and 2 bases at J, leaving 8 bases unmatched. CDR3 protein: CASSVTGRLFTDTQYF. CDR3 in DNA: TGTGCCAGCAGCGTGACAGGGAGACTATTCACAGATACGCAGTATTTT.

The chain employs TRBV6-5 and TRBJ2-5; TRBD2 is a possible D gene (6 bases). The germline V gene has CDR1 MNHEY and CDR2 SVGAGI. V dropped 8 bases and J dropped 5 bases, with 18 bases sitting between them. This CDR3 spans 14 amino acids. CDR3 protein: CASANGGSTETQYF. CDR3 DNA: TGTGCCAGCGCTAACGGGGGTTCCACGGAGACCCAGTACTTC.

This clone appeared once. The J gene is TRBJ2-7, the V gene TRBV15; D gene uncertain. Germline V gives CDR1 LNHNV, CDR2 YYDKDF (reference sequence). The CDR3 is made up of 15 amino acids. V was clipped by 1 base and J by 3 bases, with 13 bases between them. The chain's CDR3 is CATSRVGSLGYEQYF. The CDR3 DNA is TGTGCCACCAGCAGAGTGGGCTCTCTGGGCTACGAGCAGTACTTC.

The V gene is TRBV18, the J gene TRBJ1-6, with 9 bases that match TRBD1. V was pared by 1 base and J by 8 bases, with 3 bases of the junction left unmatched. The CDR3 has 15 amino acids. Germline loops: CDR1 KGHSH, CDR2 LQKENI. The CDR3 protein is CASSPLTGGDSPLHF. DNA for the CDR3: TGTGCCAGCTCACCACTGACAGGGGGTGATTCACCCCTCCACTTT.

V usage is TRBV5-6 and J usage is TRBJ2-5, with D maybe TRBD1 (5 bases). Germline V CDR1 and CDR2: SGHDT, YYEEEE. Between the trimmed V and J ends, which lost 4 bases and 3 bases, there was a span of 13 bases. The CDR3 is 14 amino acids. In DNA form, the CDR3 reads TGTGCCAGCAGCAGCCCCCGCAGGGAAGAGACCCAGTACTTC. This codes for CASSSPRREETQYF.

V usage is TRBV6-5 and J usage is TRBJ1-6; perhaps TRBD1 as D (5 bases). Trimming left V 5 bases short and J 7 bases short, with 9 bases between. The CDR3 is 13 amino acids. The germline V gene encodes CDR1 MNHEY and CDR2 SVGAGI. The CDR3 region is CASSPGYNSPLHF. CDR3 DNA sequence: TGTGCCAGCAGTCCAGGGTACAATTCACCCCTCCACTTT.